Listed here are 10 T cell receptor beta chains from one sample, sequenced in a study of blood T cell repertoires in COVID-19. Sequenced by immunoSEQ multiplex PCR; TCRdb stores in-frame clones only, minus some. The sample yields just over 200,000 clones, less than 85% seen once. The material sequenced was peripheral blood. The receptors derive from a woman between 65 and 79 years old with acute or convalescent COVID-19.

The V and J genes are TRBV9 and TRBJ2-2, with 7 bases identical to TRBD2. The CDR3 consists of 15 residues. With 6 bases clipped from V and 4 bases from J, the junction kept 9 bases outside the gene matches. Germline V gene data show CDR1 as SGDLS and CDR2 as YYNGEE. The CDR3 loop reads CASTREVSRTGELFF. The DNA for the CDR3 is TGTGCCAGCACCCGGGAGGTGTCGCGCACCGGGGAGCTGTTTTTT.

The chain combines TRBV29-1 with TRBJ1-1, with TRBD1 matching over 7 bases. The CDR3 is 14 amino acids. Per germline, CDR1 SQVTM and CDR2 ANQGSEA. J was trimmed by 0 bases and V by 4 bases; bases with no gene match: 5. The CDR3 sequence is CSVGRGGVNTEAFF. The CDR3 DNA reads TGCAGCGTTGGGCGAGGGGGCGTGAACACTGAAGCTTTCTTT. The whole variable domain, remainder taken from reference TRBV29-1 and TRBJ1-1, is SAVISQKPSRDICQRGTSLTIQCQVDSQVTMMFWYRQQPGQSLTLIATANQGSEATYESGFVIDKFPISRPNLTFSTLTVSNMSPEDSSIYLCSVGRGGVNTEAFFGQGTRLTVV.

The chain recombines TRBV6-5 with TRBJ2-1; D is possibly TRBD1 (6 bases). The germline CDR1 and CDR2 sequences are MNHEY and SVGAGI. Trimming removed 2 bases from V and 6 bases from J, with 8 bases in between. This CDR3 spans 13 amino acids. The CDR3 region is CASSYNRVNEQFF. In DNA form, the CDR3 reads TGTGCCAGCAGTTACAACAGGGTCAATGAGCAGTTCTTC.

The rearrangement joins TRBV6-6 to TRBJ2-2; no clear D gene. The V end lost 6 bases, the J end lost 7 bases, and 12 bases lay between the germline ends. CDR1 and CDR2 from the germline V gene are MNHNY and SVGAGI (reference sequence). The CDR3 covers 13 residues. In DNA, the CDR3 is TGTGCCAGCAGACTAATTTCTGGCGGGGAGCTGTTTTTT. Its translation: CASRLISGGELFF.

The CDR3 loop reads CASSPDRGNEKLFF. The CDR3 DNA reads TGTGCCAGCTCTCCGGACAGGGGGAATGAAAAACTGTTTTTT. The chain recombines TRBV18 with TRBJ1-4; 10 bases align to TRBD1. The CDR3 has 14 residues. Trimming removed 6 bases from V and 5 bases from J; junction bases left unmatched: 3. The V gene's germline CDR1 is KGHSH and CDR2 LQKENI.

The chain is built from TRBV28 and TRBJ2-1; a possible D gene is TRBD2 (5 bases). In germline, CDR1 is MDHEN, CDR2 SYDVKM. V was cut by 10 bases and J by 5 bases, with 18 bases left in between. This CDR3 has 14 amino acids. This chain's CDR3 is CATRRSPSHNEQFF. In DNA, the CDR3 is TGTGCCACCCGGAGGAGCCCTTCTCACAATGAGCAGTTCTTC.

This clone was observed many times. V usage is TRBV9 and J usage is TRBJ2-1; TRBD2 matches at 7 bases. The CDR3 consists of 17 residues. V lost 4 bases and J lost 3; bases outside the gene matches: 13. Germline assignment: CDR1 SGDLS and CDR2 YYNGEE. Here the CDR3 reads CASSPSGGGVVYNEQFF. CDR3 sequence (DNA): TGTGCCAGCAGCCCCTCGGGGGGAGGGGTCGTCTACAATGAGCAGTTCTTC.

This clone was picked up one time. V and J are TRBV10-3 and TRBJ2-7; 11 bases are shared with TRBD2. The CDR3 has 15 amino acids. Germline V gives CDR1 ENHRY, CDR2 SYGVKD. V dropped 2 bases and J dropped 6; count of bases not matched to a gene: 6. CDR3 residues: CAISETTSGSSEQYF. The DNA for the CDR3 is TGTGCCATCAGTGAGACAACTAGCGGGAGTAGCGAGCAGTACTTC.

This chain links TRBV6-1 with TRBJ2-4; 14 bases align to TRBD2. Germline CDR1 MNHNS, CDR2 SASEGT. The CDR3 has 16 residues. V gave up 4 bases and J gave up 6 bases; unmatched junction bases: 5. Written as DNA, the CDR3 is TGTGCCAGCAGTGCCCGACTAGCGGGAGGGCCAAACATTCAGTACTTC. Translated: CASSARLAGGPNIQYF.

V and J are TRBV30 and TRBJ2-1, with D unresolved. This CDR3 has 13 residues. Germline lookup yields CDR1 GTSNPN and CDR2 SVGIG (reference sequence). With 2 bases removed from V and 4 bases from J, the gap between germline ends came to 9 bases. The CDR3 sequence is CAWSTTTYNEQFF. The DNA for the CDR3 is TGTGCCTGGAGTACTACTACTTACAATGAGCAGTTCTTC.